Below are 15 T cell receptor beta chains sequenced from a single sample in a study of T cells in Graves' hyperthyroidism and ophthalmopathy. The investigators amplified TCR beta CDR3 regions from RNA transcripts. A first-round RT-PCR of the TCR CDR3 used the HTBI primer set. TCRdb re-called the multiplex PCR reads through MiXCR, storing one row per CDR3 protein. The sample has 500,000 or so distinct CDR3 sequences; about 16% are singletons. Sequencing input: blood. Every receptor here comes from a woman aged 25 to 39 with Graves' ophthalmopathy.

The chain is built from TRBV29-1 and TRBJ1-2; TRBD1 matches 9 bases. CDR1 SQVTM and CDR2 ANQGSEA come from the germline V gene. CDR3 size: 14 residues. J gave up 2 bases and V 3 bases, and 4 bases lay outside the gene matches. The CDR3 DNA sequence: TGCAGCGTTGACTTGGACAGGGGAAACTATGGCTACACCTTC. Translation gives CSVDLDRGNYGYTF.

This clonotype has more than one count but fewer than ten. The V call is TRBV15, the J call TRBJ2-1; D not resolved. The CDR3 is 13 residues long. The V and J ends lost 8 bases and 6 bases respectively, with 14 bases between them. The V gene's germline CDR1 is LNHNV and CDR2 YYDKDF (reference sequence). The CDR3, as DNA: TGTGCCACCGGGGAACCGGCCTCCAATGAGCAGTTCTTC. It encodes CATGEPASNEQFF.

In its sample, this clonotype was seen many times. V usage is TRBV7-2 and J usage is TRBJ2-1; D is unclear. Deletions cut 1 base from V and 2 bases from J, with 6 bases between. Germline-derived CDR1 and CDR2 are SGHTA and FQGNSA. This CDR3 spans 14 amino acids. The CDR3 DNA is TGTGCCAGCAGCTTAGTTTCCCCCTACAATGAGCAGTTCTTC. Translation: CASSLVSPYNEQFF.

This clonotype was recorded a few times. The gene calls are TRBV24-1 and TRBJ2-2; 13 nucleotides agree with TRBD2. Unmatched junction bases numbered 3, after V lost 0 bases and J lost 3 bases. Germline V CDR1 and CDR2: KGHDR, SFDVKD. CDR3 length: 18 residues. The CDR3 sequence: CATSDLTSGRAYTGELFF. In DNA, the CDR3 is TGTGCCACCAGTGATTTGACTAGCGGGAGGGCCTACACCGGGGAGCTGTTTTTT.

This clonotype was recorded many times. The chain employs TRBV2 and TRBJ1-2, with 8 nucleotides matching TRBD1. This CDR3 comprises 15 residues. CDR1 and CDR2 from the germline V gene are SNHLY and FYNNEI. The V and J ends lost 5 bases and 6 bases, in that order; junction bases with no gene match: 11. The CDR3 spells CASSPLTGVDDGYTF. The CDR3 bases are TGTGCCAGCAGTCCCCTGACAGGGGTCGACGATGGCTACACCTTC.

This clonotype was recorded a few times. This sequence joins TRBV9 and TRBJ2-3; 13 bases fit TRBD2. The CDR3 spans 20 residues. Looked up from germline, CDR1 is SGDLS and CDR2 is YYNGEE. J lost 0 bases, V lost 0 bases, and 10 bases had no gene match. The CDR3: CASSVATGTSGNSSTDTQYF. CDR3 nucleotide sequence: TGTGCCAGCAGCGTAGCTACGGGGACTAGCGGGAATTCTAGCACAGATACGCAGTATTTT.

This clonotype has just a few counts. The chain joins TRBV28 to TRBJ1-3; 8 bases line up with TRBD1. In germline, CDR1 is MDHEN, CDR2 SYDVKM. This CDR3 is built from 15 residues. The V segment lost 6 bases and the J segment 2 bases; nucleotides outside the gene matches: 6. The chain's CDR3 is CASSLLTGAGNTIYF. For the CDR3, the DNA is TGTGCCAGCAGCCTTCTGACAGGGGCTGGAAACACCATATATTTT.

This clonotype was seen ten or more times. V usage is TRBV20-1 and J usage is TRBJ1-1, with 9 positions matching TRBD1. Germline V CDR1 and CDR2: DFQATT, SNEGSKA (reference sequence). The CDR3 runs to 15 residues. The ends lost 2 bases at V and 6 bases at J; junction bases unmatched: 10. The CDR3 nucleotides are TGCAGTGCTAGAACTATCGAGGGACAGGGCCCTGAAGCTTTCTTT. As protein: CSARTIEGQGPEAFF.

This clonotype appeared many times. The gene calls are TRBV30 and TRBJ2-1, with unresolved D. This CDR3 comprises 15 residues. V lost 2 bases and J 0 bases, leaving 11 bases between the germline ends. Germline V lookup: CDR1 GTSNPN, CDR2 SVGIG (reference sequence). CDR3 DNA: TGTGCCTGGAGTTCGGGCCTTCGCTCCTACAATGAGCAGTTCTTC. Amino acids: CAWSSGLRSYNEQFF.

This clonotype was seen a few times. This chain joins TRBV6-2 or TRBV6-3 and TRBJ2-2; tentative D call: TRBD2 (6 bases). Germline lookup yields CDR1 MNHEY and CDR2 SVGEGT. The CDR3 runs to 16 residues. With 5 bases removed from V and 6 bases from J, the gap between germline ends came to 19 bases. The CDR3 DNA follows: TGTGCCAGCAGTCCCTTTATAACGGGAGACCCCGGGGAGCTGTTTTTT. Its protein is CASSPFITGDPGELFF.

The V and J genes are TRBV4-3 and TRBJ2-3; 10 bases agree with TRBD2. Germline lookup yields CDR1 LGHNA and CDR2 YSLEER. V trimming: 4 bases; J trimming: 8 bases; junction bases outside the gene matches: 6. The CDR3 is 14 residues long. CDR3 DNA: TGCGCCAGCAGCCCGGCTAGCGGGAGTCTTACGCAGTATTTT. Residues: CASSPASGSLTQYF.

In this sample, this clonotype turned up many times. The chain joins TRBV13 to TRBJ2-5, with D maybe TRBD1 (6 bases). The CDR3 is 14 residues long. V was cut by 5 bases and J by 4 bases, with 14 bases left in between. Germline assignment: CDR1 PRHDT and CDR2 FYEKMQ (reference sequence). CDR3 sequence reads: CASSLDSQGETQYF. DNA for the CDR3: TGTGCCAGCAGCCTGGACAGCCAGGGAGAGACCCAGTACTTC.

This clonotype was observed a few times. This chain connects TRBV12-3 or TRBV12-4 to TRBJ1-2; 10 bases are a match to TRBD1. The CDR3 covers 14 residues. Trimming cost V 6 bases and J 2 bases; bases outside gene matches: 3. This CDR3 is CASSWDRGNYGYTF. CDR3 bases: TGTGCCAGCAGCTGGGACAGGGGCAACTATGGCTACACCTTC.

A remark on this clonotype: Just one base apart from a much larger clone, this may be a read error. This sequence joins TRBV5-1 and TRBJ2-1; D is perhaps TRBD1 (7 bases). The V gene lost 3 bases and the J gene lost 8 bases, with 15 bases spanning the gap. CDR1 is SGHRS and CDR2 is YFSETQ in the germline V gene. The CDR3 loop spans 14 amino acids. The CDR3 sequence is CASSSAEGADEQFF. The CDR3 DNA is TGCGCCAGCAGCTCGGCGGAGGGGGCCGATGAGCAGTTCTTC.

This clonotype was detected only a few times. The rearrangement links TRBV10-3 to TRBJ1-6; unclear D gene. Trimming left V 7 bases short and J 5 bases short, with 12 bases between. CDR3 length equals 14 residues. Germline-derived CDR1 and CDR2 are ENHRY and SYGVKD. For the CDR3, the DNA is TGTGCCATCAAGAGTTCGGCGGATAATTCACCCCTCCACTTT. This codes for CAIKSSADNSPLHF.